This T cell receptor beta chain originates from a study of cytomegalovirus exposure and HLA in healthy donors. Findings of the study overall: Available immune exposure information covered CMV serostatus only.

This clone occurred once. Antigen unknown. V was shortened by 10 bases and J by 2 bases, with 12 bases between the two germline ends. The CDR3 spans 13 residues. CDR1 is MNHEY and CDR2 is SVGAGI in the germline V gene. 13 Jbeta primers and 60 Vbeta primers were used for the PCR. The data were produced by immunoSEQ multiplex PCR, yet TCRdb's version contains in-frame clones alone and is incomplete. Among approximately 110,000 clones listed, 77% were seen once. Everyone who donated was a healthy bone marrow donor. The sequence was collected from a woman aged 40 to 50 in good health and CMV-seropositive. Sequenced material: PBMCs. The rearrangement joins TRBV6-5 to TRBJ1-3; tentative D call: TRBD1 (5 bases). CDR3 protein: CATGTLAGNTIYF. The CDR3 nucleotides are TGTGCCACCGGGACTCTGGCTGGAAACACCATATATTTT.